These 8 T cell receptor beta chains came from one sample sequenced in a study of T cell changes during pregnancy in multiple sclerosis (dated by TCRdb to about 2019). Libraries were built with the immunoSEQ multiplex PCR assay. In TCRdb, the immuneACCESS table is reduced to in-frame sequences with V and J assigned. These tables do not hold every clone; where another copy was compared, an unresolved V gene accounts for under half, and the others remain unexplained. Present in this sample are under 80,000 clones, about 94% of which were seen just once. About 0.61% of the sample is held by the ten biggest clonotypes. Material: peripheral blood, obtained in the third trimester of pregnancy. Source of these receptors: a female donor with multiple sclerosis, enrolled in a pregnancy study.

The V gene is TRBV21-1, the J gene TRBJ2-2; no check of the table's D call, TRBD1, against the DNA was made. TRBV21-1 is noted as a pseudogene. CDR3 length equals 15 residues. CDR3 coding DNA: TGTGCCAGCAGGGGGACAGGGCTGGGCACCGGGGAGCTGTTTTTT. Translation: CASRGTGLGTGELFF.

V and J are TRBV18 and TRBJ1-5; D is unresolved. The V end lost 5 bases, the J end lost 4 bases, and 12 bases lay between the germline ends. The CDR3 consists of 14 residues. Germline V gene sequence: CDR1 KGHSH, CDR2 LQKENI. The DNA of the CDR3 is TGTGCCAGCTCATTCGGGCGGGTGAATCAGCCCCAGCATTTT. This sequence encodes CASSFGRVNQPQHF.

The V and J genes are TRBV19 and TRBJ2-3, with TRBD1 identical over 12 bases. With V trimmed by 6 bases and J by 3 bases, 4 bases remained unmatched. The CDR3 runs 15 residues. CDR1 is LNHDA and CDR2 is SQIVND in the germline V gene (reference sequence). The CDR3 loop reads CASSLGQGATDTQYF. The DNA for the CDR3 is TGTGCCAGTAGCCTGGGACAGGGGGCGACAGATACGCAGTATTTT.

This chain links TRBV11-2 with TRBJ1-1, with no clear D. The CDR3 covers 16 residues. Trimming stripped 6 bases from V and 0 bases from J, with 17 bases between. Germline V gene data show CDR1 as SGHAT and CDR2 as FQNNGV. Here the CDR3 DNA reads TGTGCCAGCAGGAGGCAGCTGGGAGCGGTGAACACTGAAGCTTTCTTT. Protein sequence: CASRRQLGAVNTEAFF.

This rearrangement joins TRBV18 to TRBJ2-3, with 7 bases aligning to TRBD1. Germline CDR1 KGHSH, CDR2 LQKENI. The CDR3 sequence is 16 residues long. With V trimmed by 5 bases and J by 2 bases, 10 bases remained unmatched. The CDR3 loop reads CASSISTGPTTDTQYF. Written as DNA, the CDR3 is TGTGCCAGCTCAATTTCGACAGGGCCTACCACAGATACGCAGTATTTT. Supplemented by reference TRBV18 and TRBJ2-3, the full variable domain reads NAGVMQNPRHLVRRRGQEARLRCSPMKGHSHVYWYRQLPEEGLKFMVYLQKENIIDESGMPKERFSAEFPKEGPSILRIQQVVRGDSAAYFCASSISTGPTTDTQYFGPGTRLTVL.

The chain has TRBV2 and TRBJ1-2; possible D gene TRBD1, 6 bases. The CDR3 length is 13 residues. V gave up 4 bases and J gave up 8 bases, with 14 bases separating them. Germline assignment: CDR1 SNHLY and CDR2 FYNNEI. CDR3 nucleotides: TGTGCCAGCAGTGGCGGCAGGGGTCCCGGCTACACCTTC. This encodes CASSGGRGPGYTF.

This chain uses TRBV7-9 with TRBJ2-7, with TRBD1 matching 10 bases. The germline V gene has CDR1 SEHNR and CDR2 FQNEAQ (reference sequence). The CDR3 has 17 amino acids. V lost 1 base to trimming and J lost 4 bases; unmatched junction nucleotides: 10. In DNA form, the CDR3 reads TGTGCCAGCAGCTTAGTTTCTGGACAGGGGGAACGATACGAGCAGTACTTC. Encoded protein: CASSLVSGQGERYEQYF.

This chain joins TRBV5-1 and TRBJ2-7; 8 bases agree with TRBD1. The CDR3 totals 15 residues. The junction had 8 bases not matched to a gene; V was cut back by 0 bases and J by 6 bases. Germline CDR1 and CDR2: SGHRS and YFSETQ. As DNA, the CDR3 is TGCGCCAGCAGCTTGGCCGGGACAGGAACGACCGAGCAGTACTTC. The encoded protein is CASSLAGTGTTEQYF.